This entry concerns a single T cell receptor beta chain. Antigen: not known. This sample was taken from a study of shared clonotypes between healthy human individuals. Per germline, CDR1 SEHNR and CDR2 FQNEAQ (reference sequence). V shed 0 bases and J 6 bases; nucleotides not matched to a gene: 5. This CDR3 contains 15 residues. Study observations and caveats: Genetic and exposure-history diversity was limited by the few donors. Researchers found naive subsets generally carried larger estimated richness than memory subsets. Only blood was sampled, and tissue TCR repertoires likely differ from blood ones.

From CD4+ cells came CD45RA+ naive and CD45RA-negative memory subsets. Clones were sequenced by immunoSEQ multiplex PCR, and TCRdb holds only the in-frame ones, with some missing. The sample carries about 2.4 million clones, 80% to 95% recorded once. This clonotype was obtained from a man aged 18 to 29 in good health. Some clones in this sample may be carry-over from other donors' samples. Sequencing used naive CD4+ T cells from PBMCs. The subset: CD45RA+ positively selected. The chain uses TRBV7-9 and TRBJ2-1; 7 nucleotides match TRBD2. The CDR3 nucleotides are TGTGCCAGCAGCTTAGCCTCCGGGACTACCAATGAGCAGTTCTTC. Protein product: CASSLASGTTNEQFF.